These T cell receptor beta chains were read from a single sample in a study of response to subunit inactivated influenza vaccine. TCRdb reanalysed the RT-PCR reads using MiXCR and keeps one entry per CDR3 protein. The data contain roughly 570,000 distinct CDR3 sequences, approximately 15% of them seen just once; the ten biggest clones take up 11%. The sample in question was PBMCs from blood, obtained about 11 days after vaccination. These receptors all stem from a middle-aged man who received an inactivated influenza vaccine. Each CDR3 is given with its conserved first and last residue. D genes are given only for firm matches. A clone size is listed for some rows: how often the clone was seen (once, few, many), or a class if it is expanded.

TRBD2	TRBV2	-	TRBJ2-1	CASSLTSVTSAEQFF	TGTGCCAGCAGTCTGACTAGCGTAACATCCGCTGAGCAGTTCTTC
TRBD2	TRBV4-1	few	TRBJ2-1	CASSRTTGTSGYNEQFF	TGCGCCAGCAGTCGTACTACCGGGACTAGCGGTTACAATGAGCAGTTCTTC
-	TRBV20-1	-	TRBJ2-4	CSGKTGTSLNIQYF	TGCAGCGGTAAAACCGGGACTTCGCTAAACATTCAGTACTTC
TRBD1	TRBV29-1	-	TRBJ2-7	CSATGKGATYEQYF	TGCAGCGCAACAGGGAAGGGGGCAACCTACGAGCAGTACTTC
TRBD2	TRBV10-3	-	TRBJ2-1	CAIRKLAGSYNEQFF	TGTGCCATCAGGAAACTAGCGGGGAGCTACAATGAGCAGTTCTTC
-	TRBV24-1	many	TRBJ2-3	CATSDLGSLNTDTQYF	TGTGCCACCAGTGATTTGGGCTCGTTAAACACAGATACGCAGTATTTT
-	TRBV3-1	few	TRBJ1-1	CASIKGREAFF	TGTGCCAGCATCAAGGGGCGTGAAGCTTTCTTT
TRBD2	TRBV18	few	TRBJ2-1	CASSTGLADYNEQFF	TGTGCCAGCTCAACCGGACTAGCGGACTACAATGAGCAGTTCTTC
-	TRBV7-9	-	TRBJ2-3	CASTEKEGMGTDTQYF	TGTGCCAGCACCGAAAAAGAGGGGATGGGGACAGATACGCAGTATTTT
-	TRBV7-2	-	TRBJ2-7	CASSRGPGANEQYF	TGTGCCAGCAGCCGCGGCCCGGGGGCAAACGAGCAGTACTTC
-	TRBV10-2	few	TRBJ2-7	CASSEFNPRSSEQYF	TGCGCCAGCAGTGAGTTCAACCCGCGGTCGTCCGAGCAGTACTTC
-	TRBV27	-	TRBJ2-3	CATGAGGLSTDTQYF	TGTGCCACCGGGGCTGGTGGACTCAGCACAGATACGCAGTATTTT
-	TRBV5-1	-	TRBJ2-2	CASSLDGTINTGELFF	TGCGCCAGCAGCTTGGATGGTACTATAAACACCGGGGAGCTGTTTTTT
-	TRBV18	few	TRBJ2-2	CASSPPQGHTGELFF	TGTGCCAGCTCACCACCGCAGGGGCACACCGGGGAGCTGTTTTTT
TRBD2	TRBV7-2	-	TRBJ2-4	CASSPRSPSGGENIQYF	TGTGCCAGCAGCCCCCGATCTCCTAGCGGGGGAGAAAACATTCAGTACTTC
-	TRBV6-2/TRBV6-3	-	TRBJ2-5	CASREQGRQETQYF	TGTGCCAGCAGAGAACAGGGGAGGCAAGAGACCCAGTACTTC
-	TRBV28	many	TRBJ1-1	CASSVPQGHTEAFF	TGTGCCAGCAGTGTCCCGCAGGGTCACACTGAAGCTTTCTTT
-	TRBV18	few	TRBJ2-1	CASSPKGLGFLSYNEQFF	TGTGCCAGCTCACCAAAAGGCCTCGGGTTTCTCTCCTACAATGAGCAGTTCTTC
TRBD2	TRBV6-2/TRBV6-3	few	TRBJ2-7	CASSSAGLSYEQYF	TGTGCCAGCAGCTCAGCGGGGCTCTCCTACGAGCAGTACTTC
TRBD1	TRBV9	few	TRBJ1-1	CASSAAGTDEAFF	TGTGCCAGCAGCGCAGCAGGGACAGACGAAGCTTTCTTT
-	TRBV15	-	TRBJ2-7	CATSSQGGNEQYF	TGTGCCACCAGCAGTCAGGGGGGGAACGAGCAGTACTTC
-	TRBV21-1	few	TRBJ1-1	CASSKCGQDAEAFF	TGTGCCAGCAGCAAATGCGGGCAAGACGCTGAAGCTTTCTTT
-	TRBV30	-	TRBJ1-1	CAFNTGRLTFF	TGTGCCTTTAACACAGGGAGGCTGACTTTCTTT
-	TRBV6-6	few	TRBJ1-1	CASIWGGDTEAFF	TGTGCCAGCATTTGGGGGGGAGATACTGAAGCTTTCTTT
-	TRBV4-1	-	TRBJ2-3	CASTQRGRTDMQYF	TGCGCCAGCACCCAACGGGGCCGCACAGACATGCAGTATTTT
TRBD2	TRBV7-2	few	TRBJ2-7	CASSSTSGPSSYEQYF	TGTGCCAGCAGTTCAACTAGCGGGCCGAGCTCCTACGAGCAGTACTTC
TRBD2	TRBV6-1	-	TRBJ2-1	CASRKSSGNYNEQFF	TGTGCCAGCAGAAAAAGTAGCGGGAACTACAATGAGCAGTTCTTC
TRBD2	TRBV12-3/TRBV12-4	few	TRBJ2-3	CASSLRLAGGHSTDTQYF	TGTGCCAGCAGTTTACGGCTAGCGGGGGGCCATAGCACAGATACGCAGTATTTT
-	TRBV6-5	many	TRBJ1-4	CASSYSRRTVREKLFF	TGTGCCAGCAGTTACTCGCGTCGGACAGTTAGGGAAAAACTGTTTTTT
TRBD1	TRBV4-3	few	TRBJ1-4	CASSLSDRSNEKLFF	TGCGCCAGCAGCCTCTCGGACAGGTCTAATGAAAAACTGTTTTTT
-	TRBV28	few	TRBJ2-3	CASSSPDPTDTQYF	TGTGCCAGCAGTAGCCCGGACCCCACAGATACGCAGTATTTT
TRBD2	TRBV5-1	many	TRBJ2-1	CASSLEAGGPSYNEQFF	TGCGCCAGCAGCTTGGAAGCGGGAGGGCCTTCCTACAATGAGCAGTTCTTC
TRBD2	TRBV15	few	TRBJ2-5	CATSAGTSGETQYF	TGTGCCACCAGCGCCGGGACTAGCGGAGAGACCCAGTACTTC
TRBD1	TRBV5-1	-	TRBJ2-1	CASSSGGVSGIQSNEQFF	TGCGCCAGCAGCTCAGGGGGAGTCAGCGGCATACAATCTAATGAGCAGTTCTTC
TRBD1	TRBV5-5	-	TRBJ1-5	CASSLIEGAWGNQPQHF	TGTGCCAGCAGCTTGATAGAGGGGGCATGGGGCAATCAGCCCCAGCATTTT
TRBD1	TRBV18	-	TRBJ2-2	CASAGTANTGELFF	TGTGCCAGCGCCGGGACAGCGAACACCGGGGAGCTGTTTTTT
-	TRBV7-9	-	TRBJ2-1	CASSPDPVGNEQFF	TGTGCCAGCAGTCCAGACCCGGTGGGGAATGAGCAGTTCTTC
TRBD2	TRBV11-2	few	TRBJ2-3	CASSFSTGLGTDTQYF	TGTGCCAGCAGCTTCTCCACGGGACTAGGCACAGATACGCAGTATTTT
-	TRBV7-9	-	TRBJ2-2	CASSSHSYRTNTGELFF	TGTGCCAGCAGCTCACACAGTTATCGAACGAACACCGGGGAGCTGTTTTTT
-	TRBV19	-	TRBJ1-6	CASNHRDDNSPLHF	TGTGCCAGTAACCACAGGGATGATAATTCACCCCTCCACTTT
-	TRBV4-3	-	TRBJ2-7	CASSQDLWLEQYF	TGCGCCAGCAGCCAAGATCTGTGGCTCGAGCAGTACTTC
-	TRBV12-3/TRBV12-4	few	TRBJ1-5	CASSQTTRQPQHF	TGTGCCAGCAGCCAAACAACACGGCAGCCCCAGCATTTT
-	TRBV29-1	-	TRBJ2-2	CSVGFSDTGELFF	TGCAGCGTTGGCTTTTCGGACACCGGGGAGCTGTTTTTT
-	TRBV4-3	few	TRBJ2-3	CASSQDLAVTTDTQYF	TGCGCCAGCAGCCAAGATTTGGCGGTGACCACAGATACGCAGTATTTT
-	TRBV7-2	few	TRBJ1-6	CASSLDYSPLHF	TGTGCCAGCAGCTTAGATTACTCACCCCTCCACTTT
TRBD1	TRBV20-1	few	TRBJ1-5	CSARVGLGDRQHF	TGCAGTGCTAGAGTCGGACTGGGGGACAGGCAGCATTTT
TRBD1	TRBV18	few	TRBJ2-7	CASSLGTGGGEQYF	TGTGCCAGCTCACTAGGGACAGGGGGAGGCGAGCAGTACTTC
-	TRBV24-1	-	TRBJ1-1	CATSDPTGTEAFF	TGTGCCACCAGTGACCCGACGGGCACTGAAGCTTTCTTT
-	TRBV12-3/TRBV12-4	few	TRBJ2-7	CASSFYGGSNYEQYF	TGTGCCAGCAGTTTTTACGGGGGATCCAACTACGAGCAGTACTTC
-	TRBV5-1	-	TRBJ2-3	CASSLTGPSTDTQYF	TGCGCCAGCAGCTTGACAGGGCCTAGCACAGATACGCAGTATTTT
-	TRBV12-3/TRBV12-4	-	TRBJ2-7	CASSFFGTPPDEQYF	TGTGCCAGCAGTTTTTTCGGGACTCCGCCGGACGAGCAGTACTTC